The next 11 T cell receptor beta chains were all read from a single sample in a study of T cell repertoires in cytomegalovirus infection. Their target antigens are unknown. TCRdb passed the reads through MiXCR, listing each CDR3 protein once. The sample yields 650,000 to 850,000 distinct CDR3 sequences, 25% to 30% seen once. The specimen was cultured CD8+ T cells from PBMCs, collected from culture after CMV antigen stimulation. Receptors were obtained from a human donor in good health (CMV status not recorded). Some clones in this sample may be carry-over from other donors' samples.

This clonotype was detected ten times or more. The genes are TRBV7-9 and TRBJ1-1; no clear D. The germline V gene encodes CDR1 SEHNR and CDR2 FQNEAQ (reference sequence). This CDR3 region has 15 residues. Trimming shortened V by 1 base and J by 0 bases, and 9 bases separated the two germline ends. The CDR3 DNA is TGTGCCAGCAGCTTAGAAAAGGTCATGAACACTGAAGCTTTCTTT. Protein: CASSLEKVMNTEAFF.

The V call is TRBV2, the J call TRBJ1-4; D possibly corresponds to TRBD1 (5 bases). CDR3 size: 15 residues. With 0 bases removed from V and 8 bases from J, the gap between germline ends came to 13 bases. The germline V gene encodes CDR1 SNHLY and CDR2 FYNNEI. CDR3 in DNA: TGTGCCAGCAGTGAAGCGACAGCTTACGGAGAAAAACTGTTTTTT. It is translated as CASSEATAYGEKLFF.

This clonotype was detected only a few times. This chain uses TRBV10-3 with TRBJ2-7; D remains unclear. The CDR3 covers 13 residues. Germline CDR1 reads ENHRY; CDR2 reads SYGVKD. Between the trimmed V and J ends, which lost 7 bases and 5 bases, there was a span of 15 bases. CDR3 loop: CAITASRIDEQYF. The CDR3, as DNA: TGTGCCATCACAGCGTCGAGGATCGACGAGCAGTACTTC.

This clonotype was detected once. The chain has TRBV20-1 and TRBJ1-1; TRBD1 matches 7 bases. The germline V gene encodes CDR1 DFQATT and CDR2 SNEGSKA (reference sequence). The CDR3 extends over 14 amino acids. Trimming at V came to 5 bases and at J to 8 bases, leaving 14 bases not matched to a gene. DNA for the CDR3: TGCAGTGCTGCTACAGGGGTGGATAGGTTAGAAGCTTTCTTT. Translating it yields CSAATGVDRLEAFF.

This clonotype was counted only a few times. The genes are TRBV6-6 and TRBJ2-7; D not resolved. Germline assignment: CDR1 MNHNY and CDR2 SVGAGI (reference sequence). With 0 bases removed from V and 2 bases from J, the gap between germline ends came to 20 bases. CDR3 length equals 18 residues. CDR3 sequence: CASSYSPPLAIDAYEQYF. CDR3 bases: TGTGCCAGCAGTTACTCGCCCCCTCTGGCTATTGATGCCTACGAGCAGTACTTC.

This clonotype was recorded at least ten times. The chain recombines TRBV7-6 with TRBJ2-2, with unresolved D. The CDR3 runs to 17 residues. The germline gives CDR1 SGHVS, CDR2 FNYEAQ. Trimming took off 1 base at V and 0 bases at J, with 12 bases between the two ends. The CDR3 DNA follows: TGTGCCAGCAGCTTAGGGTGGAGAGGACCGAACACCGGGGAGCTGTTTTTT. This encodes CASSLGWRGPNTGELFF.

V is TRBV7-9 and J is TRBJ2-5, with 7 bases identical to TRBD1. With V trimmed by 6 bases and J by 6 bases, 7 bases remained unmatched. In germline, CDR1 is SEHNR, CDR2 FQNEAQ (reference sequence). The CDR3 runs to 13 residues. CDR3: CASRSGQAKTQYF. CDR3 sequence (DNA): TGTGCCAGCAGATCAGGACAGGCGAAGACCCAGTACTTC.

This clonotype showed up just a few times. The chain is built from TRBV7-3 and TRBJ2-5; 10 bases align to TRBD1. Unmatched junction bases numbered 10, after V lost 5 bases and J lost 4 bases. Germline values: CDR1 SGHTA, CDR2 FQGTGA. The CDR3 length is 16 residues. CDR3: CASSERDRGGSETQYF. CDR3 nucleotides: TGTGCCAGCAGCGAGAGGGACAGGGGAGGGTCAGAGACCCAGTACTTC.

As for this clonotype: A clone one base away is much larger, so this may be a read error. The chain is built from TRBV7-2 and TRBJ2-7; 7 nucleotides align to TRBD2. Looked up from germline, CDR1 is SGHTA and CDR2 is FQGNSA. With V trimmed by 4 bases and J by 7 bases, 10 bases remained unmatched. The CDR3 is 14 residues long. The CDR3 here is CASSWGGTLKEQYF. Here the CDR3 DNA reads TGTGCCAGCAGCTGGGGGGGGACCCTAAAAGAGCAGTACTTC.

The J gene is TRBJ2-2, the V gene TRBV7-6; D tentatively reads TRBD1 or TRBD2 (5 bases each). Trimming removed 1 base from V and 6 bases from J, with 12 bases in between. Germline CDR1 and CDR2: SGHVS and FNYEAQ. This CDR3 spans 15 amino acids. CDR3: CASSLEVPGPGELFF. As DNA, the CDR3 is TGTGCCAGCAGCTTAGAAGTTCCGGGGCCCGGGGAGCTGTTTTTT.

V and J are TRBV7-6 and TRBJ2-2; D ambiguous. V was shortened by 1 base and J by 5 bases, with 11 bases between the two germline ends. The CDR3 extends over 15 amino acids. The germline gives CDR1 SGHVS, CDR2 FNYEAQ. The CDR3 coding sequence is TGTGCCAGCAGCTTAGGCGATCAATCGACCGGGGAGCTGTTTTTT. It codes for CASSLGDQSTGELFF.